This TCR beta chain was identified during a study of cytomegalovirus exposure and HLA in healthy donors. Study-level findings and limits: In vitro testing confirmed a few CMV-associated chains as specific for CMV antigens.

Sequencing was performed with immunoSEQ multiplex PCR; in TCRdb, only in-frame clones are kept and a portion is missing. The sample has roughly 130,000 clones; 84% are singletons. As for this clone: Its specificity is unknown.

The donors were members of the validation cohort comprising over a hundred subjects, separate from the roughly 730-subject first cohort. Losses at the gene ends were 6 bases for V and 2 bases for J; bases not matched to a gene: 8. The CDR3 loop spans 15 amino acids. Per the germline V gene, CDR1 is ENHRY and CDR2 is SYGVKD. The sequence was collected from a woman in her twenties or thirties in good health and CMV-seronegative. Sequences were obtained from PBMCs. The chain has TRBV10-3 and TRBJ2-3; the match to TRBD2 covers 7 bases. The CDR3 region has the DNA TGTGCCATCAGCCCTTCTAGCGGATACACAGATACGCAGTATTTT. It codes for CAISPSSGYTDTQYF.